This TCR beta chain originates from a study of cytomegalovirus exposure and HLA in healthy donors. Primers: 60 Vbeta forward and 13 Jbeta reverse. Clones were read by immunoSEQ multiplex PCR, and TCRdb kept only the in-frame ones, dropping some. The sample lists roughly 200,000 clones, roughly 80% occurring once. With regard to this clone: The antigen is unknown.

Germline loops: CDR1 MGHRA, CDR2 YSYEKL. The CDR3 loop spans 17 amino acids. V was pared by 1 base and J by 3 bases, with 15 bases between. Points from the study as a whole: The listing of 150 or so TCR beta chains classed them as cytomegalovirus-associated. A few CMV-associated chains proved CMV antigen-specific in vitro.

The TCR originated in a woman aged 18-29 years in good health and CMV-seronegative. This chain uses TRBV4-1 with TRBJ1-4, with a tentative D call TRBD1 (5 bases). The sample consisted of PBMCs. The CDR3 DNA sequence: TGCGCCAGCAGCCAAGTAAGTGGGGCGGCTGCTAATGAAAAACTGTTTTTT. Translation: CASSQVSGAAANEKLFF.